This T cell receptor (beta chain) is from a study of type 1 and type 2 diabetes patients. About the research overall: T cells were magnetically sorted from PBMCs as CD4+ or CD8+ subsets. Across the study, about 19,000,000 paired-end reads were produced.

This clonotype was seen a few times. Ten milliliters of peripheral blood were drawn from each donor. The germline V gene encodes CDR1 DFQATT and CDR2 SNEGSKA (reference sequence). The V gene end was trimmed by 6 bases and the J gene end by 8 bases; junction bases not matched to a gene: 13. This CDR3 has 15 residues. PCR was run on genomic DNA. The TCR beta CDR3 region was amplified using 30 forward and 13 reverse primers. TCRdb recomputed calls from the multiplex PCR reads with MiXCR, one row per CDR3 protein. The sample carries a few hundred thousand distinct CDR3 sequences, around 47% recorded once. The TCR sequence derives from a man between 18 and 35 years old with type 2 diabetes. The chain carries TRBV20-1 and TRBJ1-4; 9 bases are shared with TRBD1. The sequencing input was peripheral blood mononuclear cells (PBMCs). The chain's CDR3 is CSATGGAFRGEKLFF. The CDR3 nucleotides read TGCAGTGCCACAGGGGGCGCATTTCGTGGCGAAAAACTGTTTTTT.